This TCR beta chain was identified during a study of cytomegalovirus exposure and HLA in healthy donors. Study-wide results and limits: A later examination showed that TCR association rates differed by HLA locus, with DRB1 most and HLA-C fewest.

Primers included in the PCR were 60 Vbeta and 13 Jbeta primers. Method: immunoSEQ multiplex PCR; TCRdb's copy keeps in-frame clones and lacks some. The repertoire holds 140,000 to 150,000 clones, with roughly 77% as singletons. Remarks on this clone: Its antigen is undetermined.

This CDR3 contains 14 residues. Trimming shortened V by 2 bases and J by 5 bases, and 12 bases separated the two germline ends. Germline V CDR1 and CDR2: SGHTA, FQGNSA. The sample was PBMCs. The chain joins TRBV7-2 to TRBJ1-1; D gene unclear. This receptor was identified in a male donor in good health and CMV-seronegative. In DNA, the CDR3 is TGTGCCAGCAGCTTAACACACAGTAGGACTGAAGCTTTCTTT. It is translated as CASSLTHSRTEAFF.